A selection of T cell receptor beta chains follows, all from one sample in a study of blood T cell repertoires in COVID-19. Data came from immunoSEQ multiplex PCR; TCRdb stores just in-frame clones and leaves some out. Found here are more than 400,000 clones, approximately 85% of them singletons; the top ten hold about 3.2%. Sequencing used peripheral blood. The receptors come from a human donor in a cohort sampled during active COVID-19. Both conserved end residues are part of each CDR3. A D gene is named only where the DNA matches it firmly. Only some rows state a clone size, as once, few, many or a class for expanded clones.

TRBV11-2	-	-	TRBJ2-1	CASSLGPQRREQFF	TGTGCCAGCAGCTTAGGCCCCCAACGCCGGGAGCAGTTCTTC
TRBV6-6	-	-	TRBJ2-3	CASRRLGGTDTQYF	TGTGCCAGCAGGAGACTAGGGGGCACAGATACGCAGTATTTT
TRBV30	-	-	TRBJ2-2	CAWSREKGTGELFF	TGTGCCTGGAGCCGGGAAAAAGGGACCGGGGAGCTGTTTTTT
TRBV27	-	-	TRBJ1-5	CASSPHLTYQPQHF	TGTGCCAGCAGTCCTCACCTCACATATCAGCCCCAGCATTTT
TRBV3-1/TRBV3-2	-	-	TRBJ1-2	CASSLGRNYGYTF	TGTGCCAGCAGCCTGGGCAGAAACTATGGCTACACCTTC
TRBV7-2	-	TRBD2	TRBJ2-3	CASSRNRLAGGRGDTQYF	TGTGCCAGCAGCCGCAACCGGCTAGCGGGAGGTAGGGGAGATACGCAGTATTTT
TRBV4-2	-	-	TRBJ2-5	CASSQVSQGQETQYF	TGTGCCAGCAGCCAAGTTTCCCAGGGGCAAGAGACCCAGTACTTC
TRBV5-6	-	TRBD2	TRBJ2-3	CASSRIGTSGEDTQYF	TGTGCCAGCAGCCGTATCGGGACTAGCGGGGAGGATACGCAGTATTTT
TRBV6-2/TRBV6-3	-	-	TRBJ2-7	CASSPEDRLGSYEQYF	TGTGCCAGCAGCCCTGAAGACAGACTGGGCTCCTACGAGCAGTACTTC
TRBV19	-	TRBD1	TRBJ2-7	CASSTGQGIYEQYF	TGTGCCAGTAGTACGGGACAGGGAATATACGAGCAGTACTTC
TRBV28	-	TRBD1	TRBJ2-1	CASSQGARNEQFF	TGTGCCAGCTCCCAGGGGGCAAGGAATGAGCAGTTCTTC
TRBV6-5	-	TRBD1	TRBJ1-5	CASSWDREQPQHF	TGTGCCAGCAGTTGGGACAGGGAGCAGCCCCAGCATTTT
TRBV7-2	-	TRBD2	TRBJ2-7	CASSTGGVRYEQYF	TGTGCCAGCAGCACGGGGGGGGTGCGGTACGAGCAGTACTTC
TRBV6-1	-	TRBD1	TRBJ1-2	CASSADRGRVLKNGYTF	TGTGCCAGCAGTGCGGACAGGGGGCGCGTATTGAAAAATGGCTACACCTTC
TRBV30	once	TRBD1	TRBJ2-3	CAWSVQGALKSRTDTQYF	TGTGCCTGGAGTGTACAGGGGGCGTTGAAATCCCGCACAGATACGCAGTATTTT